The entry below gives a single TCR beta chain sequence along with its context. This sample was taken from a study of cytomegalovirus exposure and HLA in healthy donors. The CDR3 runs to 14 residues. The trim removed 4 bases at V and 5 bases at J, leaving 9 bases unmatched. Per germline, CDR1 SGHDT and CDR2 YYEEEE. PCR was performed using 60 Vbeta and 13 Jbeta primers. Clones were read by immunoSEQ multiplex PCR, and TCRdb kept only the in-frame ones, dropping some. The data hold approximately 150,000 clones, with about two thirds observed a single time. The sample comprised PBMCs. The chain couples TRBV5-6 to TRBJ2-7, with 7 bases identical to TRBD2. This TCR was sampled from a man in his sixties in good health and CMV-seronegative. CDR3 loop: CASSRGGLVNEQYF. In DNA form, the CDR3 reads TGTGCCAGCAGCAGGGGAGGGTTAGTAAACGAGCAGTACTTC.